The sequence of this T cell receptor (beta chain) was determined in a study of T cells in localized non-small cell lung cancer. Overall study findings and caveats: There were a median around 57 of the top 100 tumor clones appearing in adjacent lung. In the blood, greater T cell density corresponded to longer overall survival. The tumor had only one region sequenced, so heterogeneity remains possible.

With V trimmed by 3 bases and J by 0 bases, 11 bases remained unmatched. Germline CDR1 reads MNHNS; CDR2 reads SASEGT. There are 19 residues in the CDR3. This table comes from immunoSEQ multiplex PCR, and its TCRdb copy is limited to in-frame clones, with some not included. Here the sample spans 75,000 to 90,000 clones, approximately 85% being singletons. This clone was counted only a few times. The target antigen is unknown. This sample comprised peripheral blood, obtained before any cancer treatment. V gene TRBV6-1 combines with J gene TRBJ1-3; 10 bases align to TRBD1. The TCR comes from a man aged 40-75 years with stage I lung adenocarcinoma. This chain's CDR3 is CASSETGTGAAYSGNTIYF. DNA of the CDR3: TGTGCCAGCAGTGAGACCGGGACAGGGGCCGCATACTCTGGAAACACCATATATTTT.